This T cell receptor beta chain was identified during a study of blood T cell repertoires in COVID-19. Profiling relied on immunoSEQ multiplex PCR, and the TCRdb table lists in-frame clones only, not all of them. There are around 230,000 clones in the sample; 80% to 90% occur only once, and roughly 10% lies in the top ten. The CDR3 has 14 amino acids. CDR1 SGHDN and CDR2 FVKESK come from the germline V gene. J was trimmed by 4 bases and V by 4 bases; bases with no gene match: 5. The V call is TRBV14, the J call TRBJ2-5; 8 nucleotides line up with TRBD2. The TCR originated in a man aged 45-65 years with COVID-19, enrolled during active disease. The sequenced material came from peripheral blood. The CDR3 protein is CASSPAGGLETQYF. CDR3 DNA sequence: TGTGCCAGCAGCCCGGCGGGGGGATTAGAGACCCAGTACTTC.